These 10 T cell receptor beta chains were sequenced from one sample in a study of a mutant IDH1 vaccine in newly diagnosed glioma. Produced via immunoSEQ multiplex PCR; TCRdb's table is partial and in-frame only. Of roughly 74,000 clones detected, approximately 85% appear once; the ten largest clones hold around 0.73%. Antigen specificity for these receptors is unknown. Time point of the sample: week 23, last vaccination. Vaccination comprised doses that each held 300 ug of mutant IDH1 20-mer peptide, plus topical imiquimod. The starting material was PBMCs, obtained from a glioma patient whose treatment included an IDH1 peptide vaccine. The receptors shown here come from a woman aged 45-59 years with glioma.

This chain links TRBV5-8 with TRBJ2-7; tentative D call: TRBD2 (7 bases). The CDR3 extends over 16 amino acids. From germline, CDR1 is SGHTS and CDR2 YDEGEE. Trimming took 0 bases from V and 6 from J, leaving 19 bases between them. DNA of the CDR3: TGTGCCAGCAGCTTGGGGGGGGGCCCCGGTTACGGCGAGCAGTACTTC. Its protein product is CASSLGGGPGYGEQYF.

The gene calls are TRBV7-9 and TRBJ2-6; 9 nucleotides align to TRBD1. The V gene end was trimmed by 4 bases and the J gene end by 0 bases; junction bases not matched to a gene: 7. The CDR3 covers 18 residues. CDR1 and CDR2 from the germline V gene are SEHNR and FQNEAQ (reference sequence). In DNA form, the CDR3 reads TGTGCCAGCAGCTCCCGGGACAGGGAAGCCTCTGGGGCCAACGTCCTGACTTTC. Amino acids: CASSSRDREASGANVLTF.

The chain is built from TRBV28 and TRBJ2-7; the D is unclear. The CDR3 contains 12 residues. The germline V and J ends were trimmed by 6 bases and 9 bases, with 15 bases remaining between them. Per the germline V gene, CDR1 is MDHEN and CDR2 is SYDVKM. The DNA for the CDR3 is TGTGCCAGCAGGGTAGGGCAGAGCGTGCAGTACTTC. Translation: CASRVGQSVQYF. The full variable domain, completed using reference TRBV28 and TRBJ2-7, is DVKVTQSSRYLVKRTGEKVFLECVQDMDHENMFWYRQDPGLGLRLIYFSYDVKMKEKGDIPEGYSVSREKKERFSLILESASTNQTSMYLCASRVGQSVQYFGPGTRLTVT.

Here the CDR3 DNA reads TGTGCCACCGGGAGACAGAGACGCACAGATACGCAGTATTTT. Residues: CATGRQRRTDTQYF. The chain links TRBV6-1 to TRBJ2-3, with a weak D call TRBD2 (6 bases). Between the trimmed V and J ends, which lost 10 bases and 1 base, there was a span of 15 bases. The CDR3 is 14 amino acids. Germline V gene data show CDR1 as MNHNS and CDR2 as SASEGT.

This chain links TRBV30 with TRBJ2-5; D gene ambiguous. Germline loops: CDR1 GTSNPN, CDR2 SVGIG (reference sequence). Trimming took 2 bases from V and 7 from J, leaving 11 bases between them. This CDR3 has 12 residues. As DNA, the CDR3 is TGTGCCTGGAGTACGTACCCAGGGACCCAGTACTTC. Residues: CAWSTYPGTQYF. Complete variable domain (other parts from reference TRBV30 and TRBJ2-5): SQTIHQWPATLVQPVGSPLSLECTVEGTSNPNLYWYRQAAGRGLQLLFYSVGIGQISSEVPQNLSASRPQDRQFILSSKKLLLSDSGFYLCAWSTYPGTQYFGPGTRLLVL.

V gene TRBV20-1 combines with J gene TRBJ2-3, with D perhaps TRBD2 (6 bases). CDR1 is DFQATT and CDR2 is SNEGSKA in the germline V gene (reference sequence). Trimming cost V 5 bases and J 6 bases, with 6 bases left between them. The CDR3 loop spans 10 amino acids. The CDR3 loop is CSARGDTQYF. CDR3 nucleotide sequence: TGCAGTGCTCGGGGGGATACGCAGTATTTT.

The V gene is TRBV28, the J gene TRBJ2-1; the match to TRBD2 covers 9 bases. Germline values: CDR1 MDHEN, CDR2 SYDVKM. This CDR3 has 15 residues. Unmatched junction bases numbered 8, after V lost 2 bases and J lost 9 bases. CDR3 nucleotide sequence: TGTGCCAGCAGTTTAAGGCTAGCGGGGTGGGTTGAGCAGTTCTTC. It is translated as CASSLRLAGWVEQFF. Full variable domain (remainder filled in from reference TRBV28 and TRBJ2-1): DVKVTQSSRYLVKRTGEKVFLECVQDMDHENMFWYRQDPGLGLRLIYFSYDVKMKEKGDIPEGYSVSREKKERFSLILESASTNQTSMYLCASSLRLAGWVEQFFGPGTRLTVL.

This CDR3 is CASSLSFAGGGPNIQYF. CDR3 sequence (DNA): TGTGCCAGCAGTTTATCCTTTGCAGGGGGAGGGCCGAACATTCAGTACTTC. The chain recombines TRBV27 with TRBJ2-4, with D perhaps TRBD1 or TRBD2 (7 bases each). CDR1 and CDR2 from the germline V gene are MNHEY and SMNVEV (reference sequence). The V and J ends lost 0 bases and 7 bases respectively, with 19 bases between them. The length of the CDR3 is 17 residues.

The chain carries TRBV11-2 and TRBJ1-2; no reliable D call. Germline lookup yields CDR1 SGHAT and CDR2 FQNNGV. CDR3 size: 14 residues. Deletions cut 1 base from V and 4 bases from J, with 10 bases between. CDR3 sequence reads: CASSLVEVGYGYTF. CDR3 nucleotide sequence: TGTGCCAGCAGCTTAGTGGAGGTGGGCTATGGCTACACCTTC. The full variable domain, completed using reference TRBV11-2 and TRBJ1-2, is EAGVAQSPRYKIIEKRQSVAFWCNPISGHATLYWYQQILGQGPKLLIQFQNNGVVDDSQLPKDRFSAERLKGVDSTLKIQPAKLEDSAVYLCASSLVEVGYGYTFGSGTRLTVV.

The V and J genes are TRBV2 and TRBJ1-1, with D possibly TRBD1 on 5 matching bases. In germline, CDR1 is SNHLY, CDR2 FYNNEI. The CDR3 sequence is 15 residues long. Trimming shortened V by 4 bases and J by 4 bases, and 16 bases separated the two germline ends. The CDR3 spells CASSVQGALATEAFF. The CDR3, as DNA: TGTGCCAGCAGTGTTCAAGGGGCACTAGCCACTGAAGCTTTCTTT.